Listed below are T cell receptor beta chains from one sample, sequenced in a study of T cell repertoires in cytomegalovirus infection. Each CDR3 protein is one row after TCRdb ran MiXCR on the reads. The repertoire has roughly 720,000 distinct CDR3 sequences, 35% to 40% of them found once; the top ten carry about 2.8%. The sequenced sample consisted of PBMCs. The receptors shown here come from a human donor in good health (CMV status not recorded). Some clones in this sample may be carry-over from other donors' samples. Both conserved end residues are part of each CDR3. Each record gives: D gene, V gene, CDR3 length, clone size, J gene, CDR3 DNA, CDR3 protein. A D gene is named only where the DNA matches it firmly. Clone size, where shown, is once, few, many, or a class for clones that have expanded.

TRBD1	TRBV20-1	13	few	TRBJ1-2	TGCAGTGCAGTACAGGGGTTTAATGATGGCTACACCTTC	CSAVQGFNDGYTF
.	TRBV6-5	12	few	TRBJ2-2	TGTGCCTCCCGAGTGAACGCCGGGGAGCTGTTTTTT	CASRVNAGELFF
.	TRBV28	17	.	TRBJ1-1	TGTGCCAGCAGTTGTTACCTATTACAGGGAATGAACACTGAAGCTTTCTTT	CASSCYLLQGMNTEAFF
.	TRBV12-3/TRBV12-4	13	.	TRBJ2-2	TGTGCCAGCAGACCTGTTGGGACCGGGGAGCTGTTTTTT	CASRPVGTGELFF
.	TRBV28	14	many	TRBJ1-5	TGTGCCAGCAGTTCCCTAGGGGGCAATCAGCCCCAGCATTTT	CASSSLGGNQPQHF
.	TRBV5-1	17	.	TRBJ1-1	TGCGCCAGCAGCTTGGACTCGAGGGGCAGGGGGAACACTGAAGCTTTCTTT	CASSLDSRGRGNTEAFF
.	TRBV6-2/TRBV6-3	15	.	TRBJ2-6	TGTGCCAGCAGTTATAGAGGCTCTGGGGCCAACGTCCTGACTTTC	CASSYRGSGANVLTF
TRBD2	TRBV7-2	15	many	TRBJ2-1	TGTGCCAGCAGCCCTAGCGGGAGCTCCTACAATGAGCAGTTCTTC	CASSPSGSSYNEQFF
TRBD2	TRBV2	14	few	TRBJ2-5	TGTGCCAGCAGTGAAGGGACTAGCCCGGAGACCCAGTACTTC	CASSEGTSPETQYF
.	TRBV27	14	.	TRBJ1-2	TGTGCCAGCACTTCGGTATACGCTAACTATGGCTACACCTTC	CASTSVYANYGYTF
TRBD1	TRBV6-2/TRBV6-3	18	.	TRBJ1-5	TGTGCCAGCAGTATAAACAGAAGGGGGCGAGAAGGCAATCAGCCCCAGCATTTT	CASSINRRGREGNQPQHF
TRBD1	TRBV15	17	.	TRBJ1-5	TGTGCCACCAGCAGAGATCGACAGGGCGGTCTCAATCAGCCCCAGCATTTT	CATSRDRQGGLNQPQHF
TRBD1	TRBV7-3	14	.	TRBJ2-2	TGTGCCAGCAGCAAACAGGGGAGTTCCGGGGAGCTGTTTTTT	CASSKQGSSGELFF
.	TRBV12-3/TRBV12-4	13	once	TRBJ2-1	TGTGCCAGCAGTTCCCCCCTACACGATGAGCAGTTCTTC	CASSSPLHDEQFF
.	TRBV15	13	.	TRBJ2-3	TGTGCCACCAGCAGAGGTCGGGGGGATACGCAGTATTTT	CATSRGRGDTQYF
TRBD1	TRBV6-6	14	once	TRBJ1-1	TGTGCCAGCAAACGGACAGGGACGAACACTGAAGCTTACTTT	CASKRTGTNTEAYF
.	TRBV20-1	12	.	TRBJ2-5	TGCAGTGCTGAGGGTGATGGAAAGACCCAGTACTTC	CSAEGDGKTQYF
.	TRBV28	18	.	TRBJ2-6	TGTGCCAGCAGTCCGCCCCGAGGGACCTTTAGTGGGGCCAACGTCCTGACTTTC	CASSPPRGTFSGANVLTF
TRBD1	TRBV7-6	15	many	TRBJ1-5	TGTGCCAGCAGCTACAGACAGGGGAGCAATCAGCCCCAGCATTTT	CASSYRQGSNQPQHF
TRBD2	TRBV11-2	15	many	TRBJ2-3	TGTGCCAGCGGCACCCGGGGGGGCCGCACAGATACGCAGTATTTT	CASGTRGGRTDTQYF
.	TRBV7-9	14	.	TRBJ1-1	TGTGCCAGCAGCTTCCAAGAGGAGGGCACTGAAGCTTTCTTT	CASSFQEEGTEAFF
.	TRBV7-6	14	.	TRBJ1-2	TGTGCCAGCAGAAAGGAGGGGCGTGGGGGAGGCTACACCTTC	CASRKEGRGGGYTF
TRBD1	TRBV27	16	.	TRBJ2-2	TGTGCCAGCAGTTGGGTTGGGACAGAACACACCGGGGAGCTGTTTTTT	CASSWVGTEHTGELFF
.	TRBV7-8	14	few	TRBJ2-7	TGTGCCAGCAGCTTAGCGCCGGTACGAGGCGAGCAGTACTTC	CASSLAPVRGEQYF
.	TRBV19	21	.	TRBJ1-5	TGTGCCAGTAGGTCAAGAGGTGTCTTACAGGGTGGGACCTATAGCAATCATCCCCAGCATTTT	CASRSRGVLQGGTYSNHPQHF
.	TRBV28	10	.	TRBJ1-1	TGTGCCAGCGGACGGACTGAAGCTTTCTTT	CASGRTEAFF
.	TRBV7-2	14	few	TRBJ1-4	TGTGCCAGCAGCTTAGTCGCCGCCCCTGGGAAACTGTTTTTT	CASSLVAAPGKLFF
.	TRBV7-2	15	many	TRBJ2-2	TGTGCCAGCAGCTTAGTCGTTCGCGGCACCGGGGAGCTGTTTTTT	CASSLVVRGTGELFF
.	TRBV11-2	15	.	TRBJ2-7	TGTGCCAGCAGCCAACCCCGGGGATTATCCTACGAGCAGTACTTC	CASSQPRGLSYEQYF
.	TRBV28	15	few	TRBJ1-3	TGTGCCAGCAGTTCCCCGGGGAAACCCGGAAACACCATATATTTT	CASSSPGKPGNTIYF
.	TRBV20-1	14	.	TRBJ2-1	TGCAGTGCTAGCGGGACTCACTCCTACAATGAGCAGTTCTTC	CSASGTHSYNEQFF
.	TRBV7-2	16	many	TRBJ2-2	TGTGCCAGCAGACGACCGGGACACCGAGACACCGGGGAGCTGTTTTTT	CASRRPGHRDTGELFF
.	TRBV27	11	.	TRBJ2-7	TGTGCCAGCAGTTATTATAACCAGCAGTACTTC	CASSYYNQQYF
.	TRBV5-8	15	.	TRBJ2-3	TGTGCCAGCAGCTTGGCCGGGGCAGGGAGGGATACGCAGTATTTT	CASSLAGAGRDTQYF
TRBD1	TRBV19	16	few	TRBJ2-7	TGTGCCAGTAGTAACGGCCCGGACAGGGCGGTCTACGAGCAGTACTTC	CASSNGPDRAVYEQYF
.	TRBV6-1	13	.	TRBJ2-1	TGTGCCAGCAGGGAGGGACAGCCGACTGAGCAGTTCTTC	CASREGQPTEQFF
.	TRBV2	13	.	TRBJ2-3	TGTGCCAGCGTTCTCCAACGAACAGATACGCAGTATTTT	CASVLQRTDTQYF
.	TRBV3-1	15	.	TRBJ2-2	TGTGCCAGCAGCCAGGATTATGAGGGCGCCGGGGAGCTGTTTTTT	CASSQDYEGAGELFF
TRBD1	TRBV20-1	14	.	TRBJ1-2	TGCAGTGCTAGAGACCAGGGGGCGAGTAGCGGCTACACCTTC	CSARDQGASSGYTF
.	TRBV7-8	15	many	TRBJ1-2	TGTGCCAGCAGCCCCAGCGGGGGCTCTAACTATGGCTACACCTTC	CASSPSGGSNYGYTF
.	TRBV28	14	.	TRBJ2-2	TGTGCCAGCCTCCCCGGGGGGCAGGCCGGGGAGCTGTTTTTT	CASLPGGQAGELFF
TRBD1	TRBV2	14	many	TRBJ2-5	TGTGCCAGCAGCTTGGGACAGAGAGGAGAGACCCAGTACTTC	CASSLGQRGETQYF
.	TRBV28	14	.	TRBJ2-5	TGTGCCAGCAGTTTGGTGAATAGCCAGGAGACCCAGTACTTC	CASSLVNSQETQYF
.	TRBV7-9	13	.	TRBJ2-3	TGTGCCAGCAGCTTAGATACTTCAGATACGCAGTATTTT	CASSLDTSDTQYF
TRBD2	TRBV20-1	18	few	TRBJ2-3	TGCAGTGCCGAGGGGCTAGCGGGAGGGGGTACTAGCACAGATACGCAGTATTTT	CSAEGLAGGGTSTDTQYF
.	TRBV5-4	14	many	TRBJ2-3	TGTGCCAGCAGCCTTAGGGATCGAACAGATACGCAGTATTTT	CASSLRDRTDTQYF
.	TRBV28	11	few	TRBJ1-4	TGTGCCAGCAGTTCGCAGGGACGAGTTTTTTTT	CASSSQGRVFF
.	TRBV10-3	14	.	TRBJ2-1	TGTGCCATCAGTCTGACCGGGAATCTTCATGAGCAGTTCTTC	CAISLTGNLHEQFF
TRBD2	TRBV11-2	16	.	TRBJ2-3	TGTGCCAGCAGCTTCCCGAGCGGGAGGGCCTCAGATACGCAGTATTTT	CASSFPSGRASDTQYF
.	TRBV28	13	.	TRBJ1-2	TGTGCCAGCAGACACACGGACGGGTATGGCTACACCTTC	CASRHTDGYGYTF
TRBD1	TRBV7-8	15	.	TRBJ2-7	TGTGCCAGCAGCCCGAGGACAGGGGGTGGCTACGAGCAGTACTTC	CASSPRTGGGYEQYF